The clone carrying this TCR beta chain came up many times. Its target is not known. These data originate in a study of T-cell reconstitution after alpha-beta-depleted transplantation in children. Overall study results and limits: Newly made T cells mostly supplied T-cell counts and diversity one year after transplant.

The CDR3 totals 12 residues. Unmatched junction bases numbered 9, after V lost 7 bases and J lost 9 bases. Germline V gives CDR1 SQVTM, CDR2 ANQGSEA. TCRbeta library construction was performed incorporating unique molecular identifiers. TCRdb re-called the PCR reads with MiXCR, one entry per CDR3 protein. The table lists almost 500,000 distinct CDR3 sequences, 8% to 11% of them singletons. This chain joins TRBV29-1 and TRBJ2-1, with TRBD2 matching over 7 bases. This specimen was PBMCs, taken before TCRalphabeta/CD19-depleted stem cell transplant. This receptor was taken from a child under 10 years old with inherited bone marrow failure, due to receive a stem cell transplant. CDR3 sequence (DNA): TGCAGCGCCCTGGGGGGGGTAACTGAGCAGTTCTTC. It specifies CSALGGVTEQFF.